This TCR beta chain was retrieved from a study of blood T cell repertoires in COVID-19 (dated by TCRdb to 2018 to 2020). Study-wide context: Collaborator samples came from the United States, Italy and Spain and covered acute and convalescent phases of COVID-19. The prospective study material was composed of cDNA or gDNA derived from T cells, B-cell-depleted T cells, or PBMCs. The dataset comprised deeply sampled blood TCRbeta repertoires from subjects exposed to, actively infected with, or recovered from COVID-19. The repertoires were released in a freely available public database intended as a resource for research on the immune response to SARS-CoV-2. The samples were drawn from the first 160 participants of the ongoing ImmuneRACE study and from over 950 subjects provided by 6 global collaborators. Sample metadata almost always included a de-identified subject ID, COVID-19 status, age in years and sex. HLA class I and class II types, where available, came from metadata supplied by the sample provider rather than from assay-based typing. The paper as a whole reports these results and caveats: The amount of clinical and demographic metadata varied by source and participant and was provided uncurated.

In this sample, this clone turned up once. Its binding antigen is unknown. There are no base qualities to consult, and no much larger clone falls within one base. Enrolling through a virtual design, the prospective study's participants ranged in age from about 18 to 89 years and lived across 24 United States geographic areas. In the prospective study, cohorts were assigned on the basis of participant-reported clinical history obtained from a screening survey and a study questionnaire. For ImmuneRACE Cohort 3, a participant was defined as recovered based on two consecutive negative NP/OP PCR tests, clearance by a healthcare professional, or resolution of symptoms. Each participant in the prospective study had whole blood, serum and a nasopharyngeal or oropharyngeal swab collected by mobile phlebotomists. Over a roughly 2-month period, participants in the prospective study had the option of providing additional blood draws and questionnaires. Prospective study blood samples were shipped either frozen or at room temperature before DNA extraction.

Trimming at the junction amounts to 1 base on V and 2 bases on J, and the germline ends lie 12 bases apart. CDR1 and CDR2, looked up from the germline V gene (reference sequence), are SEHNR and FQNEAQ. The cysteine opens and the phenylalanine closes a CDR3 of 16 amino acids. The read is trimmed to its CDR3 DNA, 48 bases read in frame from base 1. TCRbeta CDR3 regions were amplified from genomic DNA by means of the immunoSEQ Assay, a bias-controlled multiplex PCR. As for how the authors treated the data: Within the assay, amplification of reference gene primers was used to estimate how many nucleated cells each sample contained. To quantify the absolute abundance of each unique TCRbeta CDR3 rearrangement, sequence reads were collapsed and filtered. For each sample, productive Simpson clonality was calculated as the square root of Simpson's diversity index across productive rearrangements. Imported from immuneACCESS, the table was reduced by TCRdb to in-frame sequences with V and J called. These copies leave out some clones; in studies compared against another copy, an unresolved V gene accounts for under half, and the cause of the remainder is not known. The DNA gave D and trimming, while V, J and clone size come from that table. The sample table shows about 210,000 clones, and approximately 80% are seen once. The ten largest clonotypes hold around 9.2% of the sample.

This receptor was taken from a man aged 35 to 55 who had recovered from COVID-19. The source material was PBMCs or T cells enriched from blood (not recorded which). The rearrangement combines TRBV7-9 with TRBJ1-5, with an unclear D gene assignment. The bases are TGTGCCAGCAGCTTAGGAGGGCCGGGCGGCAATCAGCCCCAGCATTTT. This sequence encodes CASSLGGPGGNQPQHF.